A selection of T cell receptor beta chains follows, all from one sample in a study of blood T cell repertoires in COVID-19. Produced via immunoSEQ multiplex PCR; TCRdb's table is partial and in-frame only. The table has hundreds of thousands of clones, just over 85% seen once. Sequencing was carried out using peripheral blood. The origin of the receptors is a man of 80 years or more with acute or convalescent COVID-19. CDR3s include the opening cysteine and the closing phenylalanine or tryptophan. D genes are given only for firm matches. Some rows have no size entry. The others give once, few or many, or a class for an expanded clone.

clone size	D gene	J gene	V gene	CDR3 protein	CDR3 DNA
few	TRBD2	TRBJ2-5	TRBV5-8	CASSLWASSGGPKTQYF	TGTGCCAGCAGCTTGTGGGCTTCGAGCGGGGGACCAAAGACCCAGTACTTC
.	.	TRBJ2-2	TRBV21-1	CARGTSGDPGELFF	TGTGCCAGGGGGACTAGCGGGGACCCCGGGGAGCTGTTTTTT
.	TRBD1	TRBJ1-5	TRBV15	CATSRDLTGGQPQHF	TGTGCCACCAGCAGAGACCTGACAGGGGGTCAGCCCCAGCATTTT
few	.	TRBJ1-5	TRBV10-3	CAIKGEGYQPQHF	TGTGCCATCAAGGGGGAAGGGTATCAGCCCCAGCATTTT
.	TRBD1	TRBJ1-3	TRBV6-6	CASSYFKGQGDTIYF	TGTGCCAGCAGTTACTTTAAGGGACAGGGCGACACCATATATTTT
.	.	TRBJ2-1	TRBV6-2/TRBV6-3	CASSYSASYNEQFF	TGTGCCAGCAGTTACTCGGCCTCTTACAATGAGCAGTTCTTC
.	TRBD2	TRBJ2-1	TRBV6-2/TRBV6-3	CASSDGLGGEQFF	TGTGCCAGCAGCGACGGACTAGGCGGAGAGCAGTTCTTC
.	.	TRBJ2-7	TRBV4-1	CASSQGGNDGRYEQYF	TGCGCCAGCAGCCAAGGAGGGAACGACGGCCGCTACGAGCAGTACTTC
.	.	TRBJ2-6	TRBV11-2	CASSRQQGSGANVLTF	TGTGCCAGCAGCCGCCAACAGGGCTCTGGGGCCAACGTCCTGACTTTC
.	TRBD1	TRBJ1-5	TRBV11-1	CASSPGQHQPQHF	TGTGCCAGCAGCCCGGGACAGCATCAGCCCCAGCATTTT
.	.	TRBJ2-1	TRBV6-2/TRBV6-3	CASSPGGDPYNEQFF	TGTGCCAGCAGCCCCGGAGGGGACCCTTACAATGAGCAGTTCTTC
.	.	TRBJ2-3	TRBV5-1	CASSLFGGRTDTQYF	TGCGCCAGCAGCTTGTTCGGGGGGCGGACAGATACGCAGTATTTT
.	.	TRBJ1-2	TRBV7-2	CASSSEAGTNYGYTF	TGTGCCAGCAGCTCAGAGGCGGGAACCAACTATGGCTACACCTTC
.	.	TRBJ1-1	TRBV5-1	CASSLVREGTEAFF	TGCGCCAGCAGCTTGGTGAGGGAAGGCACTGAAGCTTTCTTT
.	TRBD1	TRBJ1-6	TRBV19	CASSIQGATYNSPLHF	TGTGCCAGTAGTATTCAGGGGGCAACATATAATTCACCCCTCCACTTT
.	TRBD1	TRBJ1-2	TRBV6-2/TRBV6-3	CASSKTGDYGYTF	TGTGCCAGCAGCAAGACAGGGGACTATGGCTACACCTTC
.	TRBD2	TRBJ2-7	TRBV19	CASRPTTSGSMHEQYF	TGTGCCAGCCGTCCCACTACTAGCGGGAGTATGCACGAGCAGTACTTC
.	.	TRBJ2-2	TRBV9	CASSVSNLGDTGELFF	TGTGCCAGCAGCGTTTCGAATCTAGGGGACACCGGGGAGCTGTTTTTT
.	.	TRBJ1-6	TRBV5-1	CASRGGSYNSPLHF	TGCGCCAGCAGGGGGGGCTCCTATAATTCACCCCTCCACTTT
.	TRBD1	TRBJ1-2	TRBV5-5	CASRQGTGANYGYTF	TGTGCCAGCAGACAGGGGACAGGGGCGAATTATGGCTACACCTTC
.	.	TRBJ2-1	TRBV7-9	CASRPPGTSYNEQFF	TGTGCCAGCAGGCCCCCCGGGACTTCTTACAATGAGCAGTTCTTC
.	.	TRBJ2-3	TRBV28	CASSPLRGINTDTQYF	TGTGCCAGCAGCCCCCTCCGGGGGATTAACACAGATACGCAGTATTTT
.	TRBD2	TRBJ2-1	TRBV13	CASIRNQAGLAANNEQFF	TGTGCCAGCATTCGAAACCAGGCGGGACTAGCGGCTAACAATGAGCAGTTCTTC
few	TRBD1	TRBJ2-4	TRBV6-2/TRBV6-3	CASSGTGDVKNIQYF	TGTGCCAGCAGTGGGACAGGGGATGTGAAAAACATTCAGTACTTC
.	TRBD1	TRBJ1-2	TRBV19	CASSISAGRGRTVSGYTF	TGTGCCAGTAGTATTTCCGCGGGCAGGGGGCGGACAGTGAGTGGCTACACCTTC
.	TRBD2	TRBJ2-7	TRBV19	CASSLGLAVSYEQYF	TGTGCCAGTAGCCTTGGACTAGCGGTATCCTACGAGCAGTACTTC
.	TRBD1	TRBJ1-6	TRBV28	CASSLRTGRSPLHF	TGTGCCAGCAGTTTGAGGACAGGTAGATCACCCCTCCACTTT
.	TRBD1	TRBJ1-2	TRBV5-3	CARSSSRRPGGGYTF	TGTGCCAGAAGCTCCTCTCGTCGCCCAGGGGGTGGCTACACCTTC
.	TRBD1	TRBJ1-1	TRBV11-2	CASSVRTGSNTEAFF	TGTGCCAGCAGCGTAAGGACAGGGTCGAACACTGAAGCTTTCTTT
.	.	TRBJ1-1	TRBV5-1	CASSLGDTVAEAFF	TGCGCCAGCAGCTTGGGGGACACTGTGGCTGAAGCTTTCTTT
.	.	TRBJ1-4	TRBV19	CASSISGVNEKLFF	TGTGCCAGTAGTATTTCAGGGGTTAATGAAAAACTGTTTTTT
.	TRBD2	TRBJ2-5	TRBV5-1	CASSFLAEETQYF	TGCGCCAGCAGCTTCCTAGCGGAAGAGACCCAGTACTTC
.	.	TRBJ1-6	TRBV5-1	CASSLGDMYNSPLHF	TGCGCCAGCAGCTTGGGGGACATGTATAATTCACCCCTCCACTTT
.	TRBD1	TRBJ2-1	TRBV27	CASRWDRGSYNEQFF	TGTGCCAGCAGATGGGACAGGGGATCCTACAATGAGCAGTTCTTC
.	.	TRBJ2-7	TRBV28	CASSFLTGTYEQYF	TGTGCCAGCAGTTTCCTGACGGGGACCTACGAGCAGTACTTC
.	.	TRBJ1-4	TRBV19	CASSRGPIGGEKLFF	TGTGCCAGTAGCCGGGGACCGATTGGGGGGGAAAAACTGTTTTTT
.	.	TRBJ2-7	TRBV5-1	CASSLAPGSYEQYF	TGCGCCAGCAGCTTGGCCCCGGGCTCCTACGAGCAGTACTTC
.	.	TRBJ1-1	TRBV2	CASSVRQEAFF	TGTGCCAGCAGTGTCAGACAGGAAGCTTTCTTT
.	.	TRBJ1-1	TRBV6-1	CASSSIDMGAFF	TGTGCCAGCAGTTCTATCGACATGGGAGCTTTCTTT
.	.	TRBJ1-2	TRBV7-2	CASSLGGGVNYGYTF	TGTGCCAGCAGCTTAGGAGGAGGGGTGAACTATGGCTACACCTTC